Presented here are 21 T cell receptor beta chains from one specimen sequenced in a study of graft-versus-host responses after intestinal transplantation. The assay was immunoSEQ multiplex PCR, and TCRdb's table has in-frame clones only and misses some. Here the sample spans approximately 20,000 clones, approximately 40% being singletons. Sequenced here: alloreactive CD4+ T cells from a mixed lymphocyte reaction culture, sampled before intestinal transplant. Subset meaning: CFSE-low proliferating T cells sorted from approximately six-day pre-transplant mixed lymphocyte reaction (GvH or HvG direction). The receptor set was obtained from a human patient who received an intestinal transplant.

The chain combines TRBV5-1 with TRBJ2-5, with TRBD2 matching 9 bases. CDR3 length: 17 residues. V shed 4 bases, J shed 7 bases, and the junction held 17 bases outside the gene matches. From germline, CDR1 is SGHRS and CDR2 YFSETQ. The CDR3 is CASSPGGGGGRSGTQYF. CDR3 bases: TGCGCCAGCAGCCCGGGCGGGGGGGGCGGAAGATCGGGGACCCAGTACTTC.

This clone was recorded a few times. This chain joins TRBV15 and TRBJ1-1; D ambiguous. This CDR3 has 15 residues. Per germline, CDR1 LNHNV and CDR2 YYDKDF (reference sequence). Trimming took 0 bases from V and 2 from J, leaving 10 bases between them. CDR3 DNA sequence: TGTGCCACCAGCAGAGATCTTGGCGTAAACACTGAAGCTTTCTTT. Translating gives CATSRDLGVNTEAFF. The entire variable domain, with the rest obtained from reference TRBV15 and TRBJ1-1, is as follows: DAMVIQNPRYQVTQFGKPVTLSCSQTLNHNVMYWYQQKSSQAPKLLFHYYDKDFNNEADTPDNFQSRRPNTSFCFLDIRSPGLGDTAMYLCATSRDLGVNTEAFFGQGTRLTVV.

The genes are TRBV5-6 and TRBJ1-6, with 7 bases lining up with TRBD1. CDR1 and CDR2 (germline): SGHDT, YYEEEE. V lost 3 bases to trimming and J lost 5 bases; unmatched junction nucleotides: 5. The length of the CDR3 is 15 residues. The CDR3 loop reads CASSSTGQNNSPLHF. For the CDR3, the DNA is TGTGCCAGCAGCTCGACAGGGCAAAATAATTCACCCCTCCACTTT.

This clone occurred a few times. The chain combines TRBV30 with TRBJ1-1; 9 bases match TRBD1. J was trimmed by 3 bases and V by 4 bases; bases with no gene match: 21. CDR3 size: 19 residues. Germline V gives CDR1 GTSNPN, CDR2 SVGIG (reference sequence). This chain's CDR3 is CAWIGRGTGRNKPHTEAFF. In DNA, the CDR3 is TGTGCCTGGATTGGTCGTGGGACAGGGAGAAATAAGCCCCACACTGAAGCTTTCTTT.

Note on this clone: This specimen includes other DNA sequences encoding the same CDR3. V usage is TRBV6-1 and J usage is TRBJ2-7; D is unclear. Deletions cut 6 bases from V and 5 bases from J, with 14 bases between. The CDR3 covers 13 residues. Germline V gene lookup returns CDR1 MNHNS and CDR2 SASEGT. The DNA for the CDR3 is TGTGCCAGCAGCTGGGCTTTCGAGAACGAGCAGTACTTC. It is translated as CASSWAFENEQYF.

The V and J genes are TRBV29-1 and TRBJ2-3, with 7 bases aligning to TRBD1. J gave up 0 bases and V 3 bases, and 6 bases lay outside the gene matches. The V gene's germline CDR1 is SQVTM and CDR2 ANQGSEA. This CDR3 has 15 residues. The CDR3 sequence is CSVDRAGGSTDTQYF. Written as DNA, the CDR3 is TGCAGCGTTGATAGGGCAGGGGGTAGCACAGATACGCAGTATTTT.

In DNA, the CDR3 is TGTGCCAGCAGCCAAATCCGGGGCCGACGCTACGAGCAGTACTTC. Translation: CASSQIRGRRYEQYF. The chain links TRBV7-2 to TRBJ2-7, with D perhaps matching TRBD1 or TRBD2 (5 bases each). CDR3 length: 15 amino acids. Trimming left V 5 bases short and J 3 bases short, with 17 bases between. Per the germline V gene, CDR1 is SGHTA and CDR2 is FQGNSA.

The CDR3 nucleotides read TGTGCCAGTAGTATAGGAGGAGGGTCCGGTGGCTACACCTTC. Translating it yields CASSIGGGSGGYTF. J is TRBJ1-2 and V is TRBV19, with D hard to call. Per the germline V gene, CDR1 is LNHDA and CDR2 is SQIVND (reference sequence). Trimming stripped 1 base from V and 7 bases from J, with 13 bases between. The CDR3 spans 14 residues.

J is TRBJ2-7 and V is TRBV5-6; 9 bases are a match to TRBD1. The CDR3 has 14 amino acids. Germline CDR1 and CDR2: SGHDT and YYEEEE. The ends lost 0 bases at V and 8 bases at J; junction bases unmatched: 6. The CDR3 region has the DNA TGTGCCAGCAGCTTGGAGCCGGGACAGGGTAAGCAGTACTTC. It specifies CASSLEPGQGKQYF.

This clone was counted a few times. V and J are TRBV9 and TRBJ2-5; TRBD1 aligns across 8 bases. V was pared by 0 bases and J by 2 bases, with 6 bases of the junction left unmatched. The CDR3 totals 16 residues. Germline CDR1 SGDLS, CDR2 YYNGEE. Here the CDR3 reads CASSVGLTGVQETQYF. DNA for the CDR3: TGTGCCAGCAGCGTAGGGCTGACAGGGGTTCAAGAGACCCAGTACTTC.

This CDR3 is CASSPGFYGYTF. In DNA form, the CDR3 reads TGTGCCAGCAGTCCAGGTTTTTATGGCTACACCTTC. The V and J genes are TRBV6-1 and TRBJ1-2; the D is unclear. CDR3 length: 12 amino acids. The V end was cut by 5 bases, the J end by 5 bases, with 9 bases between. Germline values: CDR1 MNHNS, CDR2 SASEGT.

DNA for the CDR3: TGTGCCAGCAGCTTAGTTTGGAGGGGTTCACCCCTCCACTTT. Translated, it gives CASSLVWRGSPLHF. This rearrangement joins TRBV11-2 to TRBJ1-6, with TRBD1 as a possible D gene (5 bases). Germline CDR1 is SGHAT and CDR2 is FQNNGV. CDR3 length: 14 amino acids. V dropped 1 base and J dropped 9 bases, with 10 bases sitting between them.

By sample fraction, this clone is medium-sized. The chain links TRBV19 to TRBJ1-1; no clear D gene. CDR1 and CDR2 from the germline V gene are LNHDA and SQIVND (reference sequence). The V end lost 1 base, the J end lost 0 bases, and 6 bases lay between the germline ends. This CDR3 has 14 residues. In nucleotides, the CDR3 is TGTGCCAGTAGTATAGCACGTATGAACACTGAAGCTTTCTTT. As protein: CASSIARMNTEAFF.

The V gene is TRBV23-1, the J gene TRBJ1-1; 8 bases align to TRBD1. TRBV23-1 is sorted into the ORF group, with uncertain function. The CDR3 is 17 residues long. The ends lost 3 bases at V and 5 bases at J; junction bases unmatched: 14. The CDR3 is CASSQMVGDRRSTEAFF. DNA of the CDR3: TGCGCCAGCAGTCAGATGGTAGGGGACAGGAGGAGTACTGAAGCTTTCTTT.

V usage is TRBV14 and J usage is TRBJ1-2, with D perhaps TRBD1 (6 bases). Looked up from germline, CDR1 is SGHDN and CDR2 is FVKESK. This CDR3 spans 14 amino acids. Trimming left V 1 base short and J 8 bases short, with 14 bases between. CDR3 in amino acids: CASSQVPSGEGYTF. The CDR3 DNA follows: TGTGCCAGCAGCCAAGTCCCATCAGGGGAAGGCTACACCTTC.

The chain couples TRBV10-3 to TRBJ1-1, with D possibly TRBD1 on 5 matching bases. Germline loops: CDR1 ENHRY, CDR2 SYGVKD. CDR3 length equals 15 residues. Trimming took off 3 bases at V and 1 base at J, with 12 bases between the two ends. The DNA of the CDR3 is TGTGCCATCAGTGAATTTGGGGCGGCGAACACTGAAGCTTTCTTT. Protein product: CAISEFGAANTEAFF.

The chain links TRBV27 to TRBJ2-5; D is perhaps TRBD1 (6 bases). Germline V lookup: CDR1 MNHEY, CDR2 SMNVEV (reference sequence). This CDR3 spans 15 amino acids. Between the trimmed V and J ends, which lost 6 bases and 7 bases, there was a span of 21 bases. The CDR3 is CASSLGRGGVGTQYF. The CDR3 DNA reads as TGTGCCAGCAGCTTGGGCAGGGGTGGAGTGGGGACCCAGTACTTC.

The chain uses TRBV4-1 and TRBJ2-1, with 12 bases that match TRBD2. The length of the CDR3 is 16 residues. Per the germline V gene, CDR1 is MGHRA and CDR2 is YSYEKL. Unmatched junction bases numbered 5, after V lost 2 bases and J lost 6 bases. DNA of the CDR3: TGCGCCAGCAGCCAACAACTAGCGGGGGGCCTCAATGAGCAGTTCTTC. Translating gives CASSQQLAGGLNEQFF.

The V call is TRBV2, the J call TRBJ2-7, with 8 bases aligning to TRBD1. Germline values: CDR1 SNHLY, CDR2 FYNNEI. Germline trimming cut 1 base from V and 3 bases from J; bases unmatched to any gene: 20. The CDR3 has 20 residues. CDR3 region: CASSEGPDRDPVYYYYEQYF. CDR3 nucleotides: TGTGCCAGCAGTGAAGGCCCGGACAGGGATCCCGTCTACTACTACTACGAGCAGTACTTC.

J is TRBJ2-7 and V is TRBV18, with 7 bases fitting TRBD1. The V gene's germline CDR1 is KGHSH and CDR2 LQKENI. This CDR3 spans 14 amino acids. With V trimmed by 0 bases and J by 2 bases, 1 base remained unmatched. The CDR3 here is CASSPPGQPYEQYF. For the CDR3, the DNA is TGTGCCAGCTCACCACCGGGACAGCCCTACGAGCAGTACTTC.

Only a few counts were recorded for this clone. The V gene is TRBV9, the J gene TRBJ2-3; 10 nucleotides line up with TRBD2. The CDR3 spans 15 residues. The germline gives CDR1 SGDLS, CDR2 YYNGEE. Losses at the gene ends were 4 bases for V and 2 bases for J; bases not matched to a gene: 4. CDR3 amino acids: CASSSGGGVTDTQYF. For the CDR3, the DNA is TGTGCCAGCAGCAGCGGGGGGGGAGTCACAGATACGCAGTATTTT.